This TCR beta chain was obtained from a study of CD8 T cells in ankylosing spondylitis (dated by TCRdb to 2016 to 2017). For context, the study as a whole: To find TCR variants linked to disease, the study profiled T cell receptor beta repertoires in ankylosing spondylitis patients and healthy donors. The full study cohort comprised about 23 ankylosing spondylitis patients and about 110 healthy donors. Peripheral blood was sampled, and synovial fluid was additionally collected from ankylosing spondylitis patients.

Broad study findings and their caveats: Some motif variants were previously reported in synovial fluid and blood of reactive arthritis patients, suggesting common disease-initiation mechanisms. A TCR beta motif of fewer than 10 highly homologous amino acid variants appeared characteristic of blood from ankylosing spondylitis patients. The disease-linked clones had a CD8+ phenotype and were found at relatively low frequencies in peripheral blood. According to the report, matched synovial fluid samples from ankylosing spondylitis patients were significantly enriched for the disease-linked clones.

CDR1 and CDR2 were assigned from the germline V gene (reference sequence) as PRHDT and FYEKMQ. From the cysteine up to the phenylalanine, the CDR3 has a length of 15 residues. Only the CDR3 region is kept as DNA, spanning 45 bases read in frame from base 1. For this chain, trimming is 5 bases at the V end and 1 base at the J end, and the number of junction bases without a gene match is 6. This clonotype has ten or more counts. The antigen this receptor binds is unknown. No clone much larger than this one lies a single base away; base qualities are absent. TCRdb lists the instrument as Illumina HiSeq 2500. Quantitative 5'-RACE with molecular barcodes was the method used to prepare the TCR beta libraries. The paper's processing steps were these. A new computational method based on a probabilistic model of VDJ rearrangement was used to identify disease-linked TCR variants. The raw public data were reprocessed by TCRdb itself: fastp quality trimming at Q25, MiXCR clonotype calling, in-frame beta chains only. Rows are combined by CDR3 protein, so each entry shows the most common genes and DNA. None of the V and J calls come from the authors' own analysis; TCRdb made them. The sample table lists about 220,000 distinct CDR3 sequences, more than 9% of them with a count of one. The ten largest clones add up to roughly a fifth of the sample.

The rearrangement combines TRBV13 with TRBJ1-1, and TRBD1 aligns with 8 junction nucleotides. This clonotype was sampled from a male donor with ankylosing spondylitis or in good health (not recorded which). What was sequenced was blood, either unsorted or a sorted T cell fraction (not recorded which). The CDR3 is CASSETGTGNTEAFF. In nucleotides, the sequence is TGTGCCAGCAGCGAAACCGGGACAGGGAACACTGAAGCTTTCTTT.